This T cell receptor beta chain was profiled in a study of PD-1 blockade in classical Hodgkin lymphoma. Study observations and caveats: Undefined causes, possibly disease activity or prior therapy, underlie the repertoire differences.

V lost 2 bases and J lost 2, with 13 bases in between. The CDR3 sequence is 15 residues long. The germline V gene has CDR1 SGHTA and CDR2 FQGTGA. To note about this clone: Its antigen is still unknown.

The patients all showed relapse after autologous stem cell transplantation, while their brentuximab vedotin exposure varied. Profiling relied on immunoSEQ multiplex PCR, and the TCRdb table lists in-frame clones only, not all of them. The table shows about 40,000 clones, with more than 65% occurring only once. The specimen was peripheral blood mononuclear cells (PBMCs), collected before the second cycle of nivolumab. The V call is TRBV7-3, the J call TRBJ2-7; unclear D gene. The sequence was obtained from a human donor with classical Hodgkin lymphoma. The DNA of the CDR3 is TGTGCCAGCAGCTTAGGGCCAGGCAAGACCTACGAGCAGTACTTC. It yields the protein CASSLGPGKTYEQYF.